The subject of this entry is one TCR beta chain. As yet, its antigen is unknown. Each patient was aged 18 to 65 and had newly diagnosed hyperthyroidism of under 2 months' duration. Diagnoses were made from clinical symptoms, serum measures (thyroxine and TRAb), thyroid ultrasound and orbital computed tomography. This entry comes from a study of T cells in Graves' hyperthyroidism and ophthalmopathy. Study in general: It was at initial diagnosis, before any treatment, that peripheral blood was collected.

The CDR3 has 17 residues. Germline CDR1 and CDR2: MNHEY and SMNVEV (reference sequence). The V gene lost 5 bases and the J gene lost 4 bases, with 20 bases spanning the gap. Amplification of TCR beta CDR3 regions was performed using RNA transcripts as template. The study used the HTBI primer set for a first-round RT-PCR of the TCR CDR3. TCRdb re-called the multiplex PCR reads through MiXCR, storing one row per CDR3 protein. Of around 260,000 distinct CDR3 sequences detected, less than 30% appear once; the ten largest clones hold roughly 24%. Whole-study results and caveats: Within blood appeared most thyroid clonotypes that had expanded above 0.001.

The clonotype comes from a man aged 40-55 years with Graves' hyperthyroidism that later progressed to Graves' ophthalmopathy. Sequencing input: blood. The chain employs TRBV27 and TRBJ2-2, with a possible D match to TRBD2 (6 bases). The CDR3 region is CASSPRGGGAGTGELFF. The CDR3 DNA follows: TGTGCCAGCAGTCCAAGGGGTGGAGGGGCGGGCACCGGGGAGCTGTTTTTT.